A single sample gave rise to the 22 T cell receptor beta chains below, sequenced in a study of control samples from healthy donors and cancer patients. Here immunoSEQ multiplex PCR was the method, and the copy in TCRdb shows in-frame clones only, minus some. The sample includes about 130,000 clones, nearly 90% of them seen just once. Sequences were obtained from blood. All receptors come from a man aged 50 to 60 in good health.

The V call is TRBV29-1, the J call TRBJ2-7, with 7 bases that match TRBD1. The V gene end was trimmed by 4 bases and the J gene end by 5 bases; junction bases not matched to a gene: 5. The CDR3 loop spans 12 amino acids. Germline CDR1 and CDR2: SQVTM and ANQGSEA. CDR3 loop: CSVVRGLDEQYF. CDR3 bases: TGCAGCGTTGTGAGGGGGCTAGACGAGCAGTACTTC.

The DNA for the CDR3 is TGTGCCAGCAGCTTGAAAACGCTAGCGGGGGGGCTCAATGAGCAGTTCTTC. Protein product: CASSLKTLAGGLNEQFF. The chain employs TRBV5-4 and TRBJ2-1, with 12 bases matching TRBD2. This CDR3 spans 17 amino acids. Losses at the gene ends were 1 base for V and 6 bases for J; bases not matched to a gene: 8. CDR1 SGHNT and CDR2 YYREEE come from the germline V gene (reference sequence).

The chain's CDR3 is CASSQTAGPQYF. CDR3 in DNA: TGCGCCAGCAGTCAGACCGCAGGCCCGCAGTATTTT. V usage is TRBV10-1 and J usage is TRBJ2-3; no clear D gene. The CDR3 runs to 12 residues. The ends were cut back, 5 bases at V and 10 bases at J, with 13 bases in the middle. Germline CDR1 and CDR2: WNHNN and SYGVQD (reference sequence).

The chain couples TRBV10-3 to TRBJ2-7; D is perhaps TRBD2 (5 bases). The CDR3 is 13 residues long. V was clipped by 8 bases and J by 0 bases, with 11 bases between them. CDR1 and CDR2 (germline): ENHRY, SYGVKD. CDR3 region: CAIRSDDSYEQYF. CDR3 bases: TGTGCCATCCGTAGCGACGACTCCTACGAGCAGTACTTC.

The rearrangement links TRBV6-1 to TRBJ1-4; weak D call: TRBD1 (5 bases). This CDR3 region has 16 residues. V lost 0 bases to trimming and J lost 5 bases, with 13 bases between them. Looked up from germline, CDR1 is MNHNS and CDR2 is SASEGT. The CDR3 spells CASSEASRGANEKLFF. The CDR3 DNA reads TGTGCCAGCAGTGAAGCGTCGAGGGGCGCAAATGAAAAACTGTTTTTT.

V is TRBV27 and J is TRBJ2-7, with D possibly being TRBD2 (7 bases). CDR3 length equals 13 residues. The germline gives CDR1 MNHEY, CDR2 SMNVEV (reference sequence). Between the trimmed V and J ends, which lost 6 bases and 5 bases, there was a span of 14 bases. Here the CDR3 reads CASRSGGANEQYF. As DNA, the CDR3 is TGTGCCAGCAGAAGTGGGGGGGCCAACGAGCAGTACTTC.

This sequence joins TRBV11-2 and TRBJ2-5, with D unclear. V lost 5 bases, J lost 7 bases, and 20 bases lay in between. The CDR3 is made up of 15 amino acids. Germline loops: CDR1 SGHAT, CDR2 FQNNGV. DNA for the CDR3: TGTGCCAGCAGCGTCACACCCGACCCCGCGGTGACCCAGTACTTC. Protein: CASSVTPDPAVTQYF.

This chain joins TRBV7-8 and TRBJ2-1; D possibly uses TRBD1 or TRBD2 (5 bases each). The CDR3 is made up of 15 amino acids. Germline V gives CDR1 SGHVS, CDR2 FQNEAQ. V was trimmed by 5 bases and J by 7 bases, leaving 18 bases between them. The CDR3 spells CASSAGTTTGNEQFF. The CDR3 coding sequence is TGTGCCAGCAGCGCCGGGACGACGACTGGAAATGAGCAGTTCTTC.

This clone was seen only a few times. This chain uses TRBV25-1 with TRBJ1-1, with D unclear. This CDR3 spans 14 amino acids. Deletions cut 2 bases from V and 6 bases from J, with 13 bases between. Germline loops: CDR1 MGHDK, CDR2 SYGVNS. CDR3 amino acids: CASSEVSSNSEAFF. DNA for the CDR3: TGTGCCAGCAGTGAAGTCTCGAGTAACTCTGAAGCTTTCTTT.

The J gene is TRBJ1-4, the V gene TRBV5-1, with TRBD1 identical over 7 bases. The germline V gene encodes CDR1 SGHRS and CDR2 YFSETQ. V shed 2 bases, J shed 4 bases, and the junction held 5 bases outside the gene matches. The CDR3 is 15 residues long. CDR3 loop: CASSLTGAVNEKLFF. The CDR3 DNA reads TGCGCCAGCAGCTTAACAGGGGCGGTTAATGAAAAACTGTTTTTT.

V usage is TRBV27 and J usage is TRBJ2-1, with 8 bases identical to TRBD2. Looked up from germline, CDR1 is MNHEY and CDR2 is SMNVEV (reference sequence). The CDR3 consists of 15 residues. Losses at the gene ends were 3 bases for V and 7 bases for J; bases not matched to a gene: 8. The CDR3 region has the DNA TGTGCCAGCAGTTTCATAGGACTAGCTGGAAATGAGCAGTTCTTC. As protein: CASSFIGLAGNEQFF.

This clone has only a few counts. The chain recombines TRBV6-1 with TRBJ2-1, with 10 bases lining up with TRBD2. J gave up 7 bases and V 1 base, and 7 bases lay outside the gene matches. Germline V gene data show CDR1 as MNHNS and CDR2 as SASEGT. This CDR3 is built from 16 residues. The CDR3 bases are TGTGCCAGCAGTGAAGTGGGGTCTAGCGGGGGAAATGAGCAGTTCTTC. This codes for CASSEVGSSGGNEQFF.

The chain links TRBV7-9 to TRBJ2-1; 8 bases fit TRBD2. This CDR3 region has 13 residues. Germline assignment: CDR1 SEHNR and CDR2 FQNEAQ (reference sequence). V lost 5 bases, J lost 10 bases, and 7 bases stayed unmatched. The CDR3 sequence: CASSTRLAHEQFF. CDR3 sequence (DNA): TGTGCCAGCAGCACAAGACTAGCGCACGAGCAGTTCTTC.

The rearrangement uses TRBV21-1 and TRBJ1-4; the table's D call TRBD1 went unverified against the DNA. TRBV21-1 is a recognized pseudogene. This CDR3 spans 17 amino acids. This CDR3 is CASSTPRRQSTNEKLFF. CDR3 bases: TGTGCCAGCAGCACCCCAAGGCGACAGTCAACTAATGAAAAACTGTTTTTT.

J is TRBJ2-7 and V is TRBV5-1; D is perhaps TRBD2 (6 bases). Germline V CDR1 and CDR2: SGHRS, YFSETQ. The CDR3 contains 12 residues. V dropped 3 bases and J dropped 9 bases, with 13 bases sitting between them. CDR3 coding DNA: TGCGCCAGCAGCTCCGGGACTGGGCCGCAGTACTTC. This encodes CASSSGTGPQYF.

This clone was detected once. The rearrangement uses TRBV5-1 and TRBJ2-2; 8 nucleotides agree with TRBD2. After removal of 0 bases from V and 7 bases from J, the junction contained 5 bases not matched to a gene. The length of the CDR3 is 15 residues. The V gene's germline CDR1 is SGHRS and CDR2 YFSETQ. The CDR3 DNA is TGCGCCAGCAGCTTGGTCGCGGGGGGCCACGGGGAGCTGTTTTTT. Protein sequence: CASSLVAGGHGELFF.

The rearrangement links TRBV28 to TRBJ2-7, with D hard to call. Per germline, CDR1 MDHEN and CDR2 SYDVKM. The CDR3 is 14 amino acids. Trimming cost V 2 bases and J 0 bases, with 8 bases left between them. CDR3 loop: CASSLVTVSYEQYF. Written as DNA, the CDR3 is TGTGCCAGCAGTTTAGTAACAGTCTCCTACGAGCAGTACTTC.

The rearrangement links TRBV19 to TRBJ2-7; 7 nucleotides align to TRBD1. Germline-derived CDR1 and CDR2 are LNHDA and SQIVND (reference sequence). Trimming took 5 bases from V and 3 from J; bases not matched to a gene: 10. The CDR3 consists of 15 residues. The CDR3: CASSLNRGLHYEQYF. DNA of the CDR3: TGTGCCAGTAGTCTAAACAGGGGTTTGCACTACGAGCAGTACTTC.

This chain uses TRBV2 with TRBJ2-5, with D possibly called TRBD1 or TRBD2 (6 bases each). Germline CDR1 reads SNHLY; CDR2 reads FYNNEI. Trimming removed 2 bases from V and 4 bases from J, with 8 bases in between. This CDR3 has 13 residues. CDR3 sequence (DNA): TGTGCCAGCAGTGAAAGGGGGGCAGAGACCCAGTACTTC. Encoded protein: CASSERGAETQYF.

J is TRBJ2-5 and V is TRBV2, with TRBD2 identical over 11 bases. V was pared by 7 bases and J by 5 bases, with 6 bases of the junction left unmatched. The germline CDR1 and CDR2 sequences are SNHLY and FYNNEI. The length of the CDR3 is 14 residues. The CDR3 bases are TGTGCCAGCATAGCGGGGGGGCCCCTGGAGACCCAGTACTTC. Protein: CASIAGGPLETQYF.

The chain carries TRBV28 and TRBJ2-7; D is uncertain. Germline CDR1 MDHEN, CDR2 SYDVKM. The CDR3 contains 14 residues. Between the trimmed V and J ends, which lost 2 bases and 0 bases, there was a span of 8 bases. CDR3: CASSLPGSSYEQYF. Here the CDR3 DNA reads TGTGCCAGCAGTTTACCCGGCAGCTCCTACGAGCAGTACTTC.

The J gene is TRBJ2-5, the V gene TRBV4-1; D is possibly TRBD1 (5 bases). This CDR3 contains 13 residues. V was shortened by 2 bases and J by 5 bases, with 9 bases between the two germline ends. Per germline, CDR1 MGHRA and CDR2 YSYEKL. CDR3 region: CASSQHRTETQYF. The CDR3 bases are TGCGCCAGCAGCCAACACAGGACCGAGACCCAGTACTTC.